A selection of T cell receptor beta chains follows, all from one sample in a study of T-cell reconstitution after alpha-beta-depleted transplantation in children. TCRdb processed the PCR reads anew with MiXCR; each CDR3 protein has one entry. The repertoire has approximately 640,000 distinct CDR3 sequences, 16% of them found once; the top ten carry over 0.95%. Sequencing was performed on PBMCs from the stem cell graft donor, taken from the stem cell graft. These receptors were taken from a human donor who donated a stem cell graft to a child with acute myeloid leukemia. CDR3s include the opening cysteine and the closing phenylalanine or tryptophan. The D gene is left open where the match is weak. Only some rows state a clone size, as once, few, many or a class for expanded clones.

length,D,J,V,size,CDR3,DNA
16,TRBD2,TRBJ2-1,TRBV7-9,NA,CASSLAGTKRGNEQFF,TGTGCCAGCAGCCTCGCCGGGACCAAGCGGGGCAATGAGCAGTTCTTC
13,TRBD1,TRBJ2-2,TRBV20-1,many,CSARDRESGELFF,TGCAGTGCTCGGGACAGGGAATCCGGGGAGCTGTTTTTT
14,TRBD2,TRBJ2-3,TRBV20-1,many,CSASRAGGVDTQYF,TGCAGTGCTAGTCGAGCGGGGGGGGTAGATACGCAGTATTTT
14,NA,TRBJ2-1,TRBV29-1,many,CSAEGGILYNEQFF,TGCAGCGCAGAAGGGGGAATACTCTACAATGAGCAGTTCTTC
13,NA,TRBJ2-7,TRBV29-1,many,CSVPGTQSYEQYF,TGCAGCGTCCCCGGGACACAATCCTACGAGCAGTACTTC
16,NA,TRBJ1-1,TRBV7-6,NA,CASSSQGSVGYTEAFF,TGTGCCAGCAGCTCTCAAGGATCTGTGGGTTACACTGAAGCTTTCTTT
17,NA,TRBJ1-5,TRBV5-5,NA,CASSLLGRGKGNQPQHF,TGTGCCAGCAGCTTACTGGGCAGGGGAAAGGGTAATCAGCCCCAGCATTTT
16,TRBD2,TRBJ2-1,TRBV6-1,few,CASKTTKRGGRNEQFF,TGTGCCAGCAAAACAACGAAGCGGGGGGGCCGCAATGAGCAGTTCTTC
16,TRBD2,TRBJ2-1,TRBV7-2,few,CASSFTSGGVRDEQFF,TGTGCCAGCAGCTTTACTAGCGGGGGGGTACGGGATGAGCAGTTCTTC
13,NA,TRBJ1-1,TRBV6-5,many,CASSYSENTEAFF,TGTGCCAGCAGTTACTCGGAGAACACTGAAGCTTTCTTT
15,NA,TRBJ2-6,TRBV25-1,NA,CASSESGTGANVLTF,TGTGCCAGCAGTGAATCAGGAACTGGGGCCAACGTCCTGACTTTC
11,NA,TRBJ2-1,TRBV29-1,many,CSVESYNEQFF,TGCAGCGTTGAGTCCTACAATGAGCAGTTCTTC
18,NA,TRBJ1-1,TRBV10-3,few,CASEGWQTGPRLNTEAFF,TGTGCCTCGGAGGGATGGCAGACAGGACCTCGCCTGAACACTGAAGCTTTCTTT
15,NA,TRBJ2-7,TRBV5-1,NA,CASSLMGEDMDEQYF,TGCGCCAGCAGCTTAATGGGGGAGGATATGGACGAGCAGTACTTC
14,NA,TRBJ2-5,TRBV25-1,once,CASSEQGRGEAQYF,TGTGCCAGCAGTGAACAGGGGCGAGGAGAGGCCCAGTACTTC
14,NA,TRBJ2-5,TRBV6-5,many,CASSYSFGYETQYF,TGTGCCAGCAGTTACTCTTTTGGTTACGAGACCCAGTACTTC
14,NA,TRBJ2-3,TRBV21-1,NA,CASSSQGRPDTQYF,TGTGCCAGCAGCTCACAGGGGAGGCCGGATACGCAGTATTTT
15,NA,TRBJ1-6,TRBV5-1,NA,CASRLSGRSSSPLHF,TGCGCCAGCAGACTTTCGGGTAGATCAAGCTCACCCCTCCACTTT
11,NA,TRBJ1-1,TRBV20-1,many,CSAPGDTEAFF,TGCAGTGCGCCAGGGGACACTGAAGCTTTCTTT
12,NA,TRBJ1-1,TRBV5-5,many,CASRRTDTEAFF,TGTGCCAGCAGGAGGACAGACACTGAAGCTTTCTTT
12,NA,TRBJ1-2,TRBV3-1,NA,CASSQVDYGYTF,TGTGCCAGCAGCCAAGTTGACTATGGCTACACCTTC
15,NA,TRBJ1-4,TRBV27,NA,CASSLSSGVGEKLFF,TGTGCCAGCAGTTTATCGTCGGGGGTGGGGGAAAAACTGTTTTTT
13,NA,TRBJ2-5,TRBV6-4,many,CASSKDHGETQYF,TGTGCCAGCAGTAAAGACCACGGGGAGACCCAGTACTTC
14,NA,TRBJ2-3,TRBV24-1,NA,CATSDPGNTDTQYF,TGTGCCACCAGTGATCCAGGGAACACAGATACGCAGTATTTT
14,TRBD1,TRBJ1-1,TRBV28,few,CASSLFLTGREAFF,TGTGCCAGCAGTTTATTCTTGACAGGGAGGGAAGCTTTCTTT
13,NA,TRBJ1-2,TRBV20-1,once,CSAQTEGPYGYTF,TGCAGTGCTCAGACAGAGGGCCCCTATGGCTACACCTTC
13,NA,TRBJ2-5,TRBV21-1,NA,CASRLQGRETQYF,TGTGCCAGCAGGCTACAGGGTAGAGAGACCCAGTACTTC
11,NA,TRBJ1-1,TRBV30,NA,CAWSASTEAFF,TGTGCCTGGAGTGCCAGCACTGAAGCTTTCTTT
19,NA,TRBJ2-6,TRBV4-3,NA,CASSQDLQVFPSGANVLTF,TGCGCCAGCAGCCAAGATTTACAGGTCTTTCCCTCTGGGGCCAACGTCCTGACTTTC
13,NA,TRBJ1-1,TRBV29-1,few,CSTLGDLNTEAFF,TGCAGCACCCTGGGGGACCTGAACACTGAAGCTTTCTTT
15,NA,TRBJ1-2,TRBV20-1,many,CSARGGQEFNYGYTF,TGCAGTGCTAGAGGGGGGCAGGAGTTTAACTATGGCTACACCTTC
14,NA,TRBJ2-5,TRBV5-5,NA,CASSLDSWEGTQYF,TGTGCCAGCAGCTTAGATTCCTGGGAAGGGACCCAGTACTTC
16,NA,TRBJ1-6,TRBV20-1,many,CSARDPAGGGNSPLHF,TGCAGTGCTAGAGATCCCGCTGGAGGGGGTAATTCACCCCTCCACTTT
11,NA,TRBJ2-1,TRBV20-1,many,CSARDPGEQFF,TGCAGTGCTAGAGACCCGGGAGAGCAGTTCTTC
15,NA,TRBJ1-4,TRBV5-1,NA,CASSAPQSTNEKLFF,TGCGCCAGCAGCGCGCCCCAATCAACTAATGAAAAACTGTTTTTT
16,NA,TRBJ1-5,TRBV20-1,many,CSARGGGQGATQPQHF,TGCAGTGCTAGAGGGGGGGGGCAGGGAGCCACTCAGCCCCAGCATTTT
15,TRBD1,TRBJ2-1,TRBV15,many,CATSRGDSTLDEQFF,TGTGCCACCAGCAGGGGGGACAGTACCTTGGATGAGCAGTTCTTC